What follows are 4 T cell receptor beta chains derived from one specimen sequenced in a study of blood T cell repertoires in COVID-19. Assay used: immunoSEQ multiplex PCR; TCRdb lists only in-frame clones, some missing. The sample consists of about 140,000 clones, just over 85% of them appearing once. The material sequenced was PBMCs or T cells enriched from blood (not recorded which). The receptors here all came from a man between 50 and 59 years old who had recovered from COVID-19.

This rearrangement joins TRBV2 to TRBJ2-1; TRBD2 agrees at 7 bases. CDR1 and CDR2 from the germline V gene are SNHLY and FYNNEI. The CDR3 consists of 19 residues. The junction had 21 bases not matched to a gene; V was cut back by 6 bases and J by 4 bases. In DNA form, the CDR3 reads TGTGCCAGCAGCGCCTCCATTTGGACCGGGACTACCCCATACAATGAGCAGTTCTTC. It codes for CASSASIWTGTTPYNEQFF. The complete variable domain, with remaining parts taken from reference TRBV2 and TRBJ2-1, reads EPEVTQTPSHQVTQMGQEVILRCVPISNHLYFYWYRQILGQKVEFLVSFYNNEISEKSEIFDDQFSVERPDGSNFTLKIRSTKLEDSAMYFCASSASIWTGTTPYNEQFFGPGTRLTVL.

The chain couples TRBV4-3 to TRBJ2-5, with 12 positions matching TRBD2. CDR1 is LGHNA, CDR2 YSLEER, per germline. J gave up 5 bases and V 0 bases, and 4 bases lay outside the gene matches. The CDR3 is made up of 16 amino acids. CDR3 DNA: TGCGCCAGCAGCCAAGATCTAGCGGGGGGGCCGGAGACCCAGTACTTC. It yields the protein CASSQDLAGGPETQYF.

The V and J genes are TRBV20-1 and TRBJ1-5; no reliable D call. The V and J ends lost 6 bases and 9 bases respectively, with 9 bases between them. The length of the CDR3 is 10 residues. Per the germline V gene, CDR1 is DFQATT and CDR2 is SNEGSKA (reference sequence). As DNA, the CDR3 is TGCAGTGCCTCGAGGGCGCCCCAGCATTTT. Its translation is CSASRAPQHF.

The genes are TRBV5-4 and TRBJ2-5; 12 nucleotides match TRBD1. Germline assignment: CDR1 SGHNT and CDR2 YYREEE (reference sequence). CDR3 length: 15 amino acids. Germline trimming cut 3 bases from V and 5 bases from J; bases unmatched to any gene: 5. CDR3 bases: TGTGCCAGCAGCTGGGGGACAGGGGGCGCGGAGACCCAGTACTTC. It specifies CASSWGTGGAETQYF.